A selection of T cell receptor beta chains follows, all from one sample in a study of blood T cell repertoires in COVID-19. The repertoire was sequenced with immunoSEQ multiplex PCR; TCRdb's copy has only in-frame clones and lacks some. The sample has around 44,000 clones, over 75% seen once. Material for sequencing was peripheral blood. The receptors originated from a man in his forties or fifties with active or convalescent COVID-19. Each CDR3 is given with its conserved first and last residue. D genes are given only for firm matches. Not all rows give a size; the values are once, few, many and, for expanded clones, a class.

TRBV6-1	TRBJ2-2	-	-	CASSEGEIRELFF	TGTGCCAGCAGTGAAGGGGAGATCCGGGAGCTGTTTTTT
TRBV5-1	TRBJ2-5	TRBD2	-	CASSTGLAEETQYF	TGCGCCAGCAGCACCGGACTAGCGGAAGAGACCCAGTACTTC
TRBV28	TRBJ2-3	TRBD2	-	CASTGGTSFADTQYF	TGTGCCAGCACCGGCGGGACTAGTTTCGCAGATACGCAGTATTTT
TRBV2	TRBJ1-5	TRBD1	-	CASSGDRGDQPQHF	TGTGCCAGCAGTGGGGACAGGGGTGATCAGCCCCAGCATTTT
TRBV3-1/TRBV3-2	TRBJ1-6	-	-	CASSPAGERSPLHF	TGTGCCAGCAGCCCTGCGGGGGAACGGTCACCCCTCCACTTT
TRBV6-1	TRBJ1-1	TRBD1	-	CASSESGGTEAFF	TGTGCCAGCAGTGAATCAGGGGGAACTGAAGCTTTCTTT
TRBV5-5	TRBJ1-1	TRBD1	once	CASSLRQGGTEAFF	TGTGCCAGCAGCTTAAGACAGGGTGGTACTGAAGCTTTCTTT
TRBV6-2/TRBV6-3	TRBJ2-2	TRBD2	-	CASSYRPGGPGELFF	TGTGCCAGCAGTTATAGGCCGGGAGGGCCGGGGGAGCTGTTTTTT
TRBV7-9	TRBJ1-4	-	-	CASSPQRATNEKLFF	TGTGCCAGCAGCCCCCAGAGGGCAACTAATGAAAAACTGTTTTTT
TRBV6-1	TRBJ2-4	-	-	CASSDGDRLAKNIQYF	TGTGCCAGCAGTGATGGCGACAGGCTAGCCAAAAACATTCAGTACTTC
TRBV25-1	TRBJ2-3	TRBD1	-	CASSEGDRYTDTQYF	TGTGCCAGCAGTGAGGGGGACAGATACACAGATACGCAGTATTTT
TRBV6-1	TRBJ1-1	-	-	CASSEAGHPEVGTEAFF	TGTGCCAGCAGTGAAGCTGGACACCCCGAAGTAGGCACTGAAGCTTTCTTT
TRBV5-6	TRBJ1-3	-	-	CASSPGGISGNTIYF	TGTGCCAGCAGCCCCGGGGGGATTTCTGGAAACACCATATATTTT
TRBV30	TRBJ2-7	-	-	CAWSVPWQGYEQYF	TGTGCCTGGAGTGTACCGTGGCAGGGCTACGAGCAGTACTTC
TRBV19	TRBJ1-4	-	few	CASSPFGKGDGEKLFF	TGTGCCAGTTCACCCTTTGGGAAGGGAGATGGGGAAAAACTGTTTTTT
TRBV3-1/TRBV3-2	TRBJ2-1	TRBD2	-	CASSGLAGQEQFF	TGTGCCAGCAGCGGACTAGCGGGCCAGGAGCAGTTCTTC
TRBV6-6	TRBJ2-1	-	-	CASSYGRIYNEQFF	TGTGCCAGCAGTTATGGCAGGATTTACAATGAGCAGTTCTTC
TRBV9	TRBJ1-1	-	once	CASSGEGGDRSTPEAFF	TGTGCCAGCAGCGGAGAAGGGGGTGACAGGTCGACCCCTGAAGCTTTCTTT
TRBV9	TRBJ2-5	-	once	CASSVAGYQETQYF	TGTGCCAGCAGCGTAGCAGGGTACCAAGAGACCCAGTACTTC
TRBV5-1	TRBJ2-1	-	few	CASSDGQWDEQFF	TGCGCCAGCAGTGATGGACAGTGGGATGAGCAGTTCTTC
TRBV5-4	TRBJ1-3	-	-	CASSLDPGRGNTIYF	TGTGCCAGCAGCTTGGACCCGGGGAGAGGAAACACCATATATTTT
TRBV18	TRBJ2-1	TRBD2	-	CASSPPTSGNEQFF	TGTGCCAGCTCACCACCGACTAGCGGCAATGAGCAGTTCTTC
TRBV6-5	TRBJ1-4	-	-	CASSYSGGGGEKLFF	TGTGCCAGCAGTTACTCGGGGGGGGGAGGAGAAAAACTGTTTTTT
TRBV6-6	TRBJ2-7	TRBD1	-	CASSYPGTGGFYEQYF	TGTGCCAGCAGTTACCCCGGGACAGGGGGATTCTACGAGCAGTACTTC
TRBV24-1	TRBJ2-1	-	-	CATSDPDSRSYNEQFF	TGTGCCACCAGTGATCCCGACTCCCGCTCCTACAATGAGCAGTTCTTC
TRBV21-1	TRBJ2-3	-	-	CASSKRGQRPPRGTDTQYF	TGTGCCAGCAGCAAAAGAGGACAAAGACCGCCAAGGGGGACAGATACGCAGTATTTT
TRBV27	TRBJ2-5	-	few	CASSFNRAETQYF	TGTGCCAGCAGTTTCAACAGGGCAGAGACCCAGTACTTC
TRBV27	TRBJ1-5	-	-	CASRGARSTQHF	TGTGCCAGCCGGGGGGCAAGATCGACCCAGCATTTT
TRBV7-9	TRBJ1-1	-	once	CASSIPTGKNTEAFF	TGTGCCAGCAGCATACCAACAGGGAAGAACACTGAAGCTTTCTTT
TRBV19	TRBJ2-3	-	-	CASRVAATDTQYF	TGTGCCAGTAGGGTGGCTGCCACAGATACGCAGTATTTT
TRBV5-1	TRBJ2-7	TRBD2	-	CASSLRLAGENEQYF	TGCGCCAGCAGCTTGAGATTAGCGGGGGAAAACGAGCAGTACTTC
TRBV6-2/TRBV6-3	TRBJ2-7	-	-	CASSKTVREQYF	TGTGCCAGCAGTAAGACAGTTCGCGAGCAGTACTTC
TRBV24-1	TRBJ1-4	-	-	CATSEEGTGNEKLFF	TGTGCCACCAGTGAAGAGGGCACCGGGAATGAAAAACTGTTTTTT
TRBV30	TRBJ1-1	-	-	CAWSPGLEAFF	TGTGCCTGGAGCCCGGGGTTAGAGGCTTTCTTT
TRBV19	TRBJ1-4	TRBD1	-	CATRNRGPGEKLFF	TGTGCCACTCGTAACAGGGGGCCAGGAGAAAAACTGTTTTTT
TRBV6-5	TRBJ2-5	TRBD2	-	CASSYSTSGQTQYF	TGTGCCAGCAGTTACTCTACTAGCGGACAGACCCAGTACTTC
TRBV6-5	TRBJ2-1	-	-	CASSYSSSYNEQFF	TGTGCCAGCAGTTACTCGAGCTCCTACAATGAGCAGTTCTTC
TRBV30	TRBJ2-1	-	-	CAFQRQGLIDEQFF	TGTGCCTTCCAAAGGCAGGGTTTGATCGATGAGCAGTTCTTC
TRBV18	TRBJ2-7	TRBD2	-	CASSLRLAGGGEQYF	TGTGCCAGCTCACTGAGACTAGCGGGGGGCGGAGAGCAGTACTTC
TRBV5-4	TRBJ1-1	-	-	CASSSLTGLNTEAFF	TGTGCCAGCAGCTCCCTGACAGGTTTGAACACTGAAGCTTTCTTT
TRBV4-1	TRBJ1-1	TRBD1	-	CASSPGQGNPEAFF	TGCGCCAGCAGCCCCGGACAGGGCAATCCTGAAGCTTTCTTT
TRBV29-1	TRBJ2-5	TRBD2	-	CSVEDSWGEGETQYF	TGCAGCGTTGAAGATTCTTGGGGGGAGGGGGAGACCCAGTACTTC
TRBV10-3	TRBJ1-3	TRBD1	-	CAISAPGQSTNTIYF	TGTGCCATCAGTGCTCCGGGACAGAGCACAAACACCATATATTTT
TRBV15	TRBJ2-7	-	-	CATSRDPTGYEQYF	TGTGCCACCAGCAGAGACCCCACCGGGTACGAGCAGTACTTC
TRBV28	TRBJ1-6	-	-	CASSLPPRRGNSPLHF	TGTGCCAGCAGTTTACCCCCTAGGAGGGGTAATTCACCCCTCCACTTT
TRBV18	TRBJ1-2	-	-	CASSPDSTSNYGYTF	TGTGCCAGCTCACCAGACTCCACTTCTAACTATGGCTACACCTTC
TRBV10-3	TRBJ2-2	TRBD1	-	CAISESFPGGTGYAGELFF	TGTGCCATCAGTGAGTCTTTCCCCGGCGGGACAGGGTACGCCGGGGAGCTGTTTTTT
TRBV9	TRBJ2-3	-	-	CASSVRESTDTQYF	TGTGCCAGCAGCGTAAGGGAGAGCACAGATACGCAGTATTTT
TRBV4-3	TRBJ2-7	-	-	CASSQEEGGPSEQYF	TGCGCCAGCAGCCAAGAGGAGGGGGGGCCTTCCGAGCAGTACTTC
TRBV2	TRBJ2-7	-	-	CASMAARRSVSYEQYF	TGTGCCAGCATGGCAGCGAGGCGGTCGGTCTCCTACGAGCAGTACTTC